The 8 T cell receptor beta chains below come from one sample, sequenced in a study of blood T cell repertoires in COVID-19. The assay was immunoSEQ multiplex PCR, and TCRdb's table has in-frame clones only and misses some. The sample carries 91,000 or so clones, around nine tenths recorded once. Specimen: peripheral blood. Source of these receptors: a human donor in a cohort sampled during active COVID-19.

This clone was counted at least ten times. This chain connects TRBV6-5 to TRBJ2-3, with 7 positions matching TRBD1. This CDR3 contains 15 residues. The germline V gene has CDR1 MNHEY and CDR2 SVGAGI. V shed 10 bases and J 0 bases; nucleotides not matched to a gene: 10. CDR3 nucleotides: TGTGCCACCAAATTACGGGGACAGAGCACAGATACGCAGTATTTT. Its translation is CATKLRGQSTDTQYF.

The rearrangement links TRBV7-6 to TRBJ2-7, with D hard to call. The CDR3 spans 15 residues. From germline, CDR1 is SGHVS and CDR2 FNYEAQ. Trimming took off 0 bases at V and 2 bases at J, with 11 bases between the two ends. CDR3 sequence: CASSLAYGQTYEQYF. The CDR3 DNA sequence: TGTGCCAGCAGCTTAGCGTATGGGCAAACCTACGAGCAGTACTTC.

V and J are TRBV29-1 and TRBJ1-3; TRBD1 might be the D (5 bases). The ends were cut back, 1 base at V and 0 bases at J, with 13 bases in the middle. In germline, CDR1 is SQVTM, CDR2 ANQGSEA. The CDR3 totals 16 residues. The CDR3 coding sequence is TGCAGCGTTGAAGGTCTCCAGGGTATCTCTGGAAACACCATATATTTT. This encodes CSVEGLQGISGNTIYF.

The J gene is TRBJ2-7, the V gene TRBV11-1, with a possible D match to TRBD2 (6 bases). Germline V gene data show CDR1 as SGHAT and CDR2 as FQDESV (reference sequence). The CDR3 runs to 15 residues. The V gene lost 2 bases and the J gene lost 9 bases, with 20 bases spanning the gap. CDR3 region: CASSLLATSPTRQYF. The CDR3 DNA sequence: TGTGCCAGCAGCTTACTAGCGACTTCTCCTACGAGGCAGTACTTC.

The chain employs TRBV30 and TRBJ2-7; TRBD1 matches 9 bases. Germline V gene sequence: CDR1 GTSNPN, CDR2 SVGIG (reference sequence). The V segment lost 2 bases and the J segment 5 bases; nucleotides outside the gene matches: 10. CDR3 size: 15 residues. CDR3 bases: TGTGCCTGGAGTCTTCCCTGGGACAGGGCTGACGAGCAGTACTTC. Its translation: CAWSLPWDRADEQYF. The full variable domain, in which reference TRBV30 and TRBJ2-7 provide the parts outside the CDR3, is SQTIHQWPATLVQPVGSPLSLECTVEGTSNPNLYWYRQAAGRGLQLLFYSVGIGQISSEVPQNLSASRPQDRQFILSSKKLLLSDSGFYLCAWSLPWDRADEQYFGPGTRLTVT.

This clone was counted a single time. The CDR3 reads CASSIRLRGLNEQYF. CDR3 DNA: TGTGCCAGTAGTATCAGGCTGAGGGGGCTGAACGAGCAGTACTTC. The chain is built from TRBV19 and TRBJ2-7; 7 positions match TRBD1. The CDR3 sequence is 15 residues long. Germline V gene sequence: CDR1 LNHDA, CDR2 SQIVND (reference sequence). Unmatched junction bases numbered 10, after V lost 3 bases and J lost 5 bases.

The genes are TRBV12-3 or TRBV12-4 and TRBJ1-5; D is possibly TRBD1 (6 bases). The CDR3 covers 13 residues. Trimming pared 6 bases from V and 5 bases from J, leaving 11 bases between. CDR3: CASRRGRDQPQHF. For the CDR3, the DNA is TGTGCCAGCAGGAGGGGGAGAGATCAGCCCCAGCATTTT.

This rearrangement joins TRBV6-5 to TRBJ1-2; no clear D gene. CDR1 and CDR2 from the germline V gene are MNHEY and SVGAGI. CDR3 size: 13 residues. With 6 bases removed from V and 7 bases from J, the gap between germline ends came to 15 bases. CDR3 amino acids: CASRPHGGSGYTF. CDR3 in DNA: TGTGCCAGCAGACCACACGGCGGTAGTGGCTACACCTTC.